The 12 T cell receptor beta chains below all came from one sample that was sequenced in a study of T cell responses to AZD1222 COVID-19 vaccine. Data came from immunoSEQ multiplex PCR; TCRdb stores just in-frame clones and leaves some out. The sample contains about 140,000 clones, roughly 86% of which appear only once. The material was peripheral blood, obtained 28 days after the second AZD1222 dose. Every receptor here comes from an adult who received the AZD1222 COVID-19 vaccine.

For this clone: One junction end disagrees with the germline gene, perhaps due to a read error. The rearrangement joins TRBV28 to TRBJ1-6, with D unclear. The CDR3 loop spans 13 amino acids. Germline lookup yields CDR1 MDHEN and CDR2 SYDVKM. The CDR3 DNA follows: TGTGCCAGCAACCCTCGGAGGACGGCACCCCTTCACTTT. This sequence encodes CASNPRRTAPLHF.

V usage is TRBV25-1 and J usage is TRBJ2-1; 13 nucleotides line up with TRBD2. After removal of 6 bases from V and 4 bases from J, the junction contained 9 bases not matched to a gene. The CDR3 runs to 17 residues. Germline CDR1 is MGHDK and CDR2 is SYGVNS. The CDR3 sequence: CASRRTSGSREYNEQFF. In DNA, the CDR3 is TGTGCCAGCAGAAGGACTAGCGGGAGCAGGGAGTACAATGAGCAGTTCTTC.

The J gene is TRBJ2-7, the V gene TRBV20-1, with unresolved D. CDR1 DFQATT and CDR2 SNEGSKA come from the germline V gene (reference sequence). The CDR3 extends over 14 amino acids. Deletions cut 3 bases from V and 2 bases from J, with 14 bases between. The CDR3 DNA reads as TGCAGTGCTAGTAAGGGAATTGGTGCCTACGAGCAGTACTTC. Its protein product is CSASKGIGAYEQYF.

V is TRBV5-4 and J is TRBJ2-5, with 9 bases that match TRBD2. V was pared by 10 bases and J by 1 base, with 14 bases of the junction left unmatched. This CDR3 is 16 amino acids long. Germline V gene sequence: CDR1 SGHNT, CDR2 YYREEE (reference sequence). CDR3: CALSGRRSKGQETQYF. The CDR3 coding sequence is TGTGCCCTCAGCGGGAGGAGGAGTAAGGGCCAAGAGACCCAGTACTTC.

The gene calls are TRBV19 and TRBJ1-1, with D possibly being TRBD1 (6 bases). There are 13 residues in the CDR3. V gave up 3 bases and J gave up 6 bases, with 11 bases separating them. CDR1 LNHDA and CDR2 SQIVND come from the germline V gene (reference sequence). The CDR3 nucleotides read TGTGCCAGTAGTATGATCAGGGGAGCTGAAGCTTTCTTT. This sequence encodes CASSMIRGAEAFF.

V usage is TRBV30 and J usage is TRBJ1-1; D gene uncertain. Per the germline V gene, CDR1 is GTSNPN and CDR2 is SVGIG (reference sequence). CDR3 length equals 13 residues. Trimming took 3 bases from V and 1 from J, leaving 9 bases between them. CDR3 sequence reads: CAWRGSGNTEAFF. The CDR3 DNA follows: TGTGCCTGGAGGGGGTCGGGGAACACTGAAGCTTTCTTT. Supplemented by reference TRBV30 and TRBJ1-1, the full variable domain reads SQTIHQWPATLVQPVGSPLSLECTVEGTSNPNLYWYRQAAGRGLQLLFYSVGIGQISSEVPQNLSASRPQDRQFILSSKKLLLSDSGFYLCAWRGSGNTEAFFGQGTRLTVV.

This chain links TRBV5-5 with TRBJ1-1, with D possibly matching TRBD1 (5 bases). V gave up 5 bases and J gave up 1 base, with 15 bases separating them. Germline values: CDR1 SGHKS, CDR2 YYEKEE (reference sequence). CDR3 length equals 15 residues. Written as DNA, the CDR3 is TGTGCCAGCAGTTTCCAACCCGGGGGGAACACTGAAGCTTTCTTT. Translated: CASSFQPGGNTEAFF.

This CDR3 is CASSLSGTNYEQYF. The DNA of the CDR3 is TGTGCCAGCAGCCTCAGCGGGACTAACTACGAGCAGTACTTC. V gene TRBV11-3 combines with J gene TRBJ2-7; 7 positions match TRBD2. V was clipped by 5 bases and J by 3 bases; unmatched bases: 7. The germline CDR1 and CDR2 sequences are SGHNT and YENEEA. This CDR3 is built from 14 residues.

A single count supports this clone. The chain is built from TRBV7-6 and TRBJ2-3; TRBD2 agrees at 11 bases. Germline V gene lookup returns CDR1 SGHVS and CDR2 FNYEAQ. This CDR3 comprises 14 residues. Trimming at V came to 5 bases and at J to 4 bases, leaving 2 bases not matched to a gene. CDR3 in amino acids: CASSAGLAADTQYF. DNA for the CDR3: TGTGCCAGCAGCGCGGGACTAGCGGCAGATACGCAGTATTTT.

CDR3 nucleotides: TGTGCCAGCTCAGATGGGAGGTACGAGCAGTACTTC. Its protein product is CASSDGRYEQYF. The chain is built from TRBV18 and TRBJ2-7; D perhaps matches TRBD2 (6 bases). The CDR3 runs 12 residues. Trimming stripped 5 bases from V and 4 bases from J, with 9 bases between. Per the germline V gene, CDR1 is KGHSH and CDR2 is LQKENI. The full variable domain, with the rest looked up from reference TRBV18 and TRBJ2-7, is NAGVMQNPRHLVRRRGQEARLRCSPMKGHSHVYWYRQLPEEGLKFMVYLQKENIIDESGMPKERFSAEFPKEGPSILRIQQVVRGDSAAYFCASSDGRYEQYFGPGTRLTVT.

The chain carries TRBV2 and TRBJ1-1; tentatively, D is TRBD1 (5 bases). The ends were cut back, 2 bases at V and 6 bases at J, with 13 bases in the middle. Per germline, CDR1 SNHLY and CDR2 FYNNEI. The CDR3 extends over 14 amino acids. CDR3 sequence: CASSEIGAVPEAFF. In DNA, the CDR3 is TGTGCCAGCAGTGAAATAGGGGCAGTCCCTGAAGCTTTCTTT.

This rearrangement joins TRBV5-6 to TRBJ2-7, with D unresolved. This CDR3 comprises 11 residues. Looked up from germline, CDR1 is SGHDT and CDR2 is YYEEEE. V was pared by 4 bases and J by 1 base, with 3 bases between. CDR3 sequence (DNA): TGTGCCAGCAGCACTTCCTACGAGCAGTACTTC. This sequence encodes CASSTSYEQYF.